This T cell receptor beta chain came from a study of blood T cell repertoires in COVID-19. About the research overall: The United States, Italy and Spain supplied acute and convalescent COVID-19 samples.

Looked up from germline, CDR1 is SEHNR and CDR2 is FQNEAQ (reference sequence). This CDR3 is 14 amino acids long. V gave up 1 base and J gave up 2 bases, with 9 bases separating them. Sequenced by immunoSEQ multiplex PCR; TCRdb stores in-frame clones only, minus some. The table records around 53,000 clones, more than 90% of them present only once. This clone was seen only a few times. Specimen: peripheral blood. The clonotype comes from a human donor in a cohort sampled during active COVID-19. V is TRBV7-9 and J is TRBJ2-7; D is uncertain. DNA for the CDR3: TGTGCCAGCAGCTTAGGCCTAGTCCCCTACGAGCAGTACTTC. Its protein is CASSLGLVPYEQYF.